One sample yielded the 11 T cell receptor beta chains listed below, sequenced in a study of vaccination effects on CD4 cells after COVID-19. The assay was immunoSEQ multiplex PCR, and TCRdb's table has in-frame clones only and misses some. Of roughly 55,000 clones listed, under 80% are singletons. No antigen is known for these receptors. Viral peptide pools were used in the ViraFEST assay to expand antigen-specific CD4+ T cells, and sequencing came afterward. Culture proceeded for nine to ten days, and CD4+ T cells were then isolated. Participants completed two doses of the BNT162b2 or mRNA-1273 vaccine. The source material was CD4+ T cells from PBMCs cultured with HCoV-OC43 spike peptides, sampled after COVID-19 vaccination. As to subset: HCoV-OC43 spike overlapping peptide pool stimulation. Source of these receptors: a human donor who received a COVID-19 vaccine.

The rearrangement joins TRBV27 to TRBJ1-6; no definite D call. Germline CDR1 reads MNHEY; CDR2 reads SMNVEV (reference sequence). The CDR3 runs to 15 residues. V lost 8 bases to trimming and J lost 8 bases, with 19 bases between them. The CDR3 DNA follows: TGTGCCAGCCACGGAGTCACCGCCGGGGATTCACCCCTCCACTTT. Translated: CASHGVTAGDSPLHF.

This chain uses TRBV7-9 with TRBJ2-3; D is perhaps TRBD1 or TRBD2 (5 bases each). The CDR3 has 17 residues. Germline V gives CDR1 SEHNR, CDR2 FQNEAQ (reference sequence). Trimming removed 0 bases at V and 2 bases at J, with 15 bases between. CDR3 DNA: TGTGCCAGCAGCTTAGCATTCGGGGCAGCCAACACAGATACGCAGTATTTT. This sequence encodes CASSLAFGAANTDTQYF.

The V call is TRBV5-4, the J call TRBJ2-3; 12 nucleotides line up with TRBD2. V gave up 2 bases and J gave up 3 bases; unmatched junction bases: 7. The germline CDR1 and CDR2 sequences are SGHNT and YYREEE (reference sequence). The CDR3 length is 17 residues. This chain's CDR3 is CASSFSSGGARTDTQYF. As DNA, the CDR3 is TGTGCCAGCAGCTTCTCTAGCGGGGGGGCCAGAACAGATACGCAGTATTTT.

J is TRBJ2-3 and V is TRBV5-1; D gene ambiguous. The CDR3 extends over 13 amino acids. CDR1 SGHRS and CDR2 YFSETQ come from the germline V gene. Between the trimmed V and J ends, which lost 2 bases and 2 bases, there was a span of 6 bases. CDR3 coding DNA: TGCGCCAGCAGCTTTTGGTCCACAGATACGCAGTATTTT. It yields the protein CASSFWSTDTQYF.

The gene calls are TRBV7-9 and TRBJ2-1, with a weak D call TRBD1 (6 bases). The germline V and J ends were trimmed by 5 bases and 2 bases, with 19 bases remaining between them. The CDR3 runs to 17 residues. Germline lookup yields CDR1 SEHNR and CDR2 FQNEAQ (reference sequence). Here the CDR3 DNA reads TGTGCCAGCAGCAAGGACAGCCTCCTGAGGGCCTACAATGAGCAGTTCTTC. Translation: CASSKDSLLRAYNEQFF.

In this sample, this clone turned up a few times. The V and J genes are TRBV28 and TRBJ1-1; D gene uncertain. Germline V gene data show CDR1 as MDHEN and CDR2 as SYDVKM. The V end was cut by 3 bases, the J end by 3 bases, with 8 bases between. CDR3 size: 13 residues. This CDR3 reads CASSFTEYTEAFF. As DNA, the CDR3 is TGTGCCAGCAGTTTCACGGAATACACTGAAGCTTTCTTT. The entire variable domain, with the rest obtained from reference TRBV28 and TRBJ1-1, is as follows: DVKVTQSSRYLVKRTGEKVFLECVQDMDHENMFWYRQDPGLGLRLIYFSYDVKMKEKGDIPEGYSVSREKKERFSLILESASTNQTSMYLCASSFTEYTEAFFGQGTRLTVV.

In DNA, the CDR3 is TGTGCCAGCAGCTTAGAGATTAGTGAAAAACTGTTTTTT. As protein: CASSLEISEKLFF. V usage is TRBV7-2 and J usage is TRBJ1-4, with D uncertain. CDR3 length: 13 residues. Germline CDR1 and CDR2: SGHTA and FQGNSA. Trimming stripped 1 base from V and 7 bases from J, with 7 bases between.

This chain joins TRBV29-1 and TRBJ2-2; D may be TRBD1 or TRBD2 (7 bases each). V was trimmed by 0 bases and J by 3 bases, leaving 14 bases between them. Germline V gene lookup returns CDR1 SQVTM and CDR2 ANQGSEA. The CDR3 runs 16 residues. The chain's CDR3 is CSVEDRRGGHTGELFF. For the CDR3, the DNA is TGCAGCGTTGAAGATCGCAGGGGGGGGCACACCGGGGAGCTGTTTTTT.

This clone was seen a single time. The J gene is TRBJ2-5, the V gene TRBV27; 11 bases match TRBD1. With V trimmed by 5 bases and J by 4 bases, 12 bases remained unmatched. Germline assignment: CDR1 MNHEY and CDR2 SMNVEV (reference sequence). CDR3 size: 17 residues. CDR3 sequence reads: CASSPILGTGGRETQYF. The CDR3 region has the DNA TGTGCCAGCAGTCCCATTTTGGGGACAGGGGGGCGAGAGACCCAGTACTTC.

J is TRBJ2-6 and V is TRBV5-1, with D possibly being TRBD1 (5 bases). Between the trimmed V and J ends, which lost 2 bases and 0 bases, there was a span of 9 bases. This CDR3 is built from 16 residues. The germline V gene has CDR1 SGHRS and CDR2 YFSETQ. The CDR3 sequence is CASSLQASSGANVLTF. CDR3 DNA sequence: TGCGCCAGCAGCTTACAGGCCTCCTCTGGGGCCAACGTCCTGACTTTC.

The chain has TRBV19 and TRBJ2-2; D is ambiguous. This CDR3 has 11 amino acids. Trimming removed 3 bases from V and 6 bases from J, with 2 bases in between. From germline, CDR1 is LNHDA and CDR2 SQIVND (reference sequence). The DNA for the CDR3 is TGTGCCAGTAGTATCGCCGGGGAGCTGTTTTTT. This sequence encodes CASSIAGELFF.